The entry below describes one T cell receptor beta chain. Its antigen is unidentified. Antigen-specific CD4+ T cells expanded by the ViraFEST assay with viral peptide pools were then sequenced. Culture proceeded for more than nine days, and CD4+ T cells were then isolated. The person's infection with SARS-CoV-2, confirmed by PCR, took place between March and December 2020. The entry originates in a study of vaccination effects on CD4 cells after COVID-19. V dropped 3 bases and J dropped 2; count of bases not matched to a gene: 2. Germline V gene data show CDR1 as SGHKS and CDR2 as YYEKEE (reference sequence). CDR3 size: 14 residues. Profiled with immunoSEQ multiplex PCR; TCRdb holds only in-frame clones, not every one. The sample includes tens of thousands of clones, roughly three quarters seen only once; the top ten take about 5%.

This chain links TRBV5-5 with TRBJ1-1, with 9 bases fitting TRBD1. This clonotype was obtained from a human donor who had a prior SARS-CoV-2 infection. The source material was CD4+ T cells from PBMCs cultured with HIV peptides, sampled before COVID-19 vaccination. Indicated subset: HIV-1 Nef peptide pool negative control/reference culture. CDR3 amino acids: CASSWGQGNTEAFF. The DNA of the CDR3 is TGTGCCAGCAGCTGGGGACAGGGTAACACTGAAGCTTTCTTT. The full variable domain, in which reference TRBV5-5 and TRBJ1-1 provide the parts outside the CDR3, is DAGVTQSPTHLIKTRGQQVTLRCSPISGHKSVSWYQQVLGQGPQFIFQYYEKEERGRGNFPDRFSARQFPNYSSELNVNALLLGDSALYLCASSWGQGNTEAFFGQGTRLTVV.